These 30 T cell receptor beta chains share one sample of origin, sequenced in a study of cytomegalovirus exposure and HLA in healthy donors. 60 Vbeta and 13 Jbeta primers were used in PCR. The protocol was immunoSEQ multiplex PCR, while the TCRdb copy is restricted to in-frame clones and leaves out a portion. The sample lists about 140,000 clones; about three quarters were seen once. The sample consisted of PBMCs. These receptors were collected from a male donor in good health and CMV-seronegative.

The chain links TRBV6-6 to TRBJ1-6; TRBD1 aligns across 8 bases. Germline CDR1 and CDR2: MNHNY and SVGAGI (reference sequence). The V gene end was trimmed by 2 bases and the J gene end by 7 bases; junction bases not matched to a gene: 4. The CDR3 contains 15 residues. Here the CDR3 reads CASSYGQGRNSPLHF. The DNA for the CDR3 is TGTGCCAGCAGTTACGGACAGGGAAGGAATTCACCCCTCCACTTT.

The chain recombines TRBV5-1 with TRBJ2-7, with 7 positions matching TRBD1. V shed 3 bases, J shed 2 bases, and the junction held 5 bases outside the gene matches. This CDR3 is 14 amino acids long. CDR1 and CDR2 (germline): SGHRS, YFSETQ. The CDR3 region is CASSSYRGTYEQYF. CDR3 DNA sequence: TGCGCCAGCAGCTCATACAGGGGAACCTACGAGCAGTACTTC.

CDR3 coding DNA: TGTGCCAGCACTGTTAACTACGAGCAGTACTTC. Translated, it gives CASTVNYEQYF. The chain has TRBV25-1 and TRBJ2-7; no definite D call. The V gene lost 7 bases and the J gene lost 3 bases, with 7 bases spanning the gap. Germline V lookup: CDR1 MGHDK, CDR2 SYGVNS. The CDR3 covers 11 residues.

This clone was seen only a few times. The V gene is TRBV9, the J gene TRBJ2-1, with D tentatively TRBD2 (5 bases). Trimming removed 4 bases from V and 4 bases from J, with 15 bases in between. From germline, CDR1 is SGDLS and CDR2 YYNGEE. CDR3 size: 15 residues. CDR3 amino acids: CASSIGEGRYNEQFF. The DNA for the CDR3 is TGTGCCAGCAGCATCGGGGAAGGGAGATACAATGAGCAGTTCTTC.

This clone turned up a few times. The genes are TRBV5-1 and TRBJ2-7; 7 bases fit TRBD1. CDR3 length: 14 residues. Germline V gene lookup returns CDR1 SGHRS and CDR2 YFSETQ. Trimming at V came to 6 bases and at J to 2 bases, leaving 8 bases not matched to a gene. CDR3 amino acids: CASTETGTAYEQYF. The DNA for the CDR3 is TGCGCCAGCACGGAGACAGGGACGGCCTACGAGCAGTACTTC.

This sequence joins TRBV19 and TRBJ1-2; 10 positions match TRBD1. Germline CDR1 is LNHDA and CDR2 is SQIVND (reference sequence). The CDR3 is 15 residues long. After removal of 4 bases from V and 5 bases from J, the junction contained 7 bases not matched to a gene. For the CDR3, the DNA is TGTGCCAGTAGTAGCCGGGACAGGGGTGGATATGGCTACACCTTC. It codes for CASSSRDRGGYGYTF.

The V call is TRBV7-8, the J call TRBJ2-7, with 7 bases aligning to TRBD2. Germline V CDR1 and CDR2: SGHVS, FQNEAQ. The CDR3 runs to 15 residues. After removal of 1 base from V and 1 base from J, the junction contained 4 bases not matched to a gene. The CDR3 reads CASSLDPGGSYEQYF. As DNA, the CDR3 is TGTGCCAGCAGCTTAGACCCCGGGGGGTCCTACGAGCAGTACTTC.

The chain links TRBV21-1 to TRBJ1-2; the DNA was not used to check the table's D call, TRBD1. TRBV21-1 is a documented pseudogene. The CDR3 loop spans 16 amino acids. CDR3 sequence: CASSRPGTEENYGYTF. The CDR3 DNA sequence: TGTGCCAGCAGCAGGCCCGGGACAGAAGAGAACTATGGCTACACCTTC.

Here the CDR3 DNA reads TGTGCCAGCAGCTTAGTCTCAACCCCTCGAGGCACCGGGGAGCTGTTTTTT. Protein product: CASSLVSTPRGTGELFF. The chain carries TRBV11-2 and TRBJ2-2; D unclear. The CDR3 loop spans 17 amino acids. With 1 base removed from V and 4 bases from J, the gap between germline ends came to 16 bases. The germline gives CDR1 SGHAT, CDR2 FQNNGV.

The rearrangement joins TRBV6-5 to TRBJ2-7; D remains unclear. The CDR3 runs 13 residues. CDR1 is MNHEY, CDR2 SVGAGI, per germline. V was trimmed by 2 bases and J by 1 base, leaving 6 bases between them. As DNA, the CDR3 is TGTGCCAGCAGTTACGGGCTATCCTACGAGCAGTACTTC. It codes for CASSYGLSYEQYF.

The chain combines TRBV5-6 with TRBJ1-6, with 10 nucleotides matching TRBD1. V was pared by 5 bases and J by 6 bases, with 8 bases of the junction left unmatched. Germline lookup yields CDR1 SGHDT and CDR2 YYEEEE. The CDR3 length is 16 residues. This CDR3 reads CASRKTGGGGNSPLHF. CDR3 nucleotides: TGTGCCAGCAGAAAGACAGGGGGCGGGGGTAATTCACCCCTCCACTTT.

CDR3 region: CASSKDGAGDAFF. The CDR3 DNA sequence: TGTGCCAGCAGCAAAGATGGGGCGGGAGATGCTTTCTTT. This chain joins TRBV21-1 and TRBJ1-1. TRBV21-1 is labeled a pseudogene. The length of the CDR3 is 13 residues.

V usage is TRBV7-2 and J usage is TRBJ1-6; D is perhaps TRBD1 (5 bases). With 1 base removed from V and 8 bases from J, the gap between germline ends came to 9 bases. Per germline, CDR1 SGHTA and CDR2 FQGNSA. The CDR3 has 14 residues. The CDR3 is CASSLEGGDSPLHF. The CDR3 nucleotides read TGTGCCAGCAGCTTAGAGGGAGGGGATTCACCCCTCCACTTT.

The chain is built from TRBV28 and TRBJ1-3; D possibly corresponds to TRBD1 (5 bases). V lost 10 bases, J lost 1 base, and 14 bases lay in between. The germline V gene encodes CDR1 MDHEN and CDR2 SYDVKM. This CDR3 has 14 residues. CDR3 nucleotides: TGTGCCATTCTAGGGAGGGGTTCTGGAAACACCATATATTTT. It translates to CAILGRGSGNTIYF.

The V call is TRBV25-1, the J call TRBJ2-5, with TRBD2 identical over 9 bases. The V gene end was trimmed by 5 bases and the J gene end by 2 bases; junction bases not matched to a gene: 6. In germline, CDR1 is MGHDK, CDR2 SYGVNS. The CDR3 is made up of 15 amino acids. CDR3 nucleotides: TGTGCCAGCAGTCTCGCGGGAGGGTTACAAGAGACCCAGTACTTC. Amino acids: CASSLAGGLQETQYF.

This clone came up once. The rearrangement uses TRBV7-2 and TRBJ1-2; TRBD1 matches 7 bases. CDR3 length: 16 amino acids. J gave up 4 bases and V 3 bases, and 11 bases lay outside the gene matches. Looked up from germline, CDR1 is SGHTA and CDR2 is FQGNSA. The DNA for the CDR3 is TGTGCCAGCAGCTTGGAGGCCCAGGGGGGATCCTATGGCTACACCTTC. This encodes CASSLEAQGGSYGYTF.

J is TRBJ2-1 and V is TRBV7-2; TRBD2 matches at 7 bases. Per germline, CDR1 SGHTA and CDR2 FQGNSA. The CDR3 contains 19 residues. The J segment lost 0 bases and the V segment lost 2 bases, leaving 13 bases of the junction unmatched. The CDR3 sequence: CASSLTSVGLQLSYNEQFF. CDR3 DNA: TGTGCCAGCAGCTTAACTTCAGTGGGACTACAACTCTCCTACAATGAGCAGTTCTTC. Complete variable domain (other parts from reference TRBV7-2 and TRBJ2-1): GAGVSQSPSNKVTEKGKDVELRCDPISGHTALYWYRQSLGQGLEFLIYFQGNSAPDKSGLPSDRFSAERTGGSVSTLTIQRTQQEDSAVYLCASSLTSVGLQLSYNEQFFGPGTRLTVL.

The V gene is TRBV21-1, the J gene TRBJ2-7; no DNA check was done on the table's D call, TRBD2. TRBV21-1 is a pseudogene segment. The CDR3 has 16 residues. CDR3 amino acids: CASSKAGTSGSYEQYF. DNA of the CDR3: TGTGCCAGCAGCAAAGCAGGGACTAGCGGCTCCTACGAGCAGTACTTC.

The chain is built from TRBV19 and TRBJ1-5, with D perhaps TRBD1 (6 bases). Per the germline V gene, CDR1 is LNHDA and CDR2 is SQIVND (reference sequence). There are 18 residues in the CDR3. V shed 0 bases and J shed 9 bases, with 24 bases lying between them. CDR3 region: CASSIDREGESRGWPQHF. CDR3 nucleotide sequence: TGTGCCAGTAGTATAGATCGTGAAGGGGAGAGTAGGGGGTGGCCCCAGCATTTT.

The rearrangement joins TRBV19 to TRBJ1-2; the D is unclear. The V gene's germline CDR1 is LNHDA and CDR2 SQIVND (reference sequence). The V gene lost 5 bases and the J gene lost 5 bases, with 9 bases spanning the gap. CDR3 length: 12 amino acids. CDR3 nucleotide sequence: TGTGCCAGTAGTCCGATGCGATATGGCTACACCTTC. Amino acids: CASSPMRYGYTF.

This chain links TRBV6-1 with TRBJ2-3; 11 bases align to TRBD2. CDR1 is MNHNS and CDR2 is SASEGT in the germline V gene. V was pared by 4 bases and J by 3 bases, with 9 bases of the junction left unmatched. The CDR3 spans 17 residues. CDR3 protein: CASSAGVAGGPTDTQYF. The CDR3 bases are TGTGCCAGCAGTGCCGGGGTAGCGGGAGGGCCGACAGATACGCAGTATTTT.

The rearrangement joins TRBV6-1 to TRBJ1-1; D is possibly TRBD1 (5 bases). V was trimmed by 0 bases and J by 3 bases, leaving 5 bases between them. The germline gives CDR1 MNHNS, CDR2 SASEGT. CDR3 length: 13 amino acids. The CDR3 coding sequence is TGTGCCAGCAGTGAAGCCAGGGACACTGAAGCTTTCTTT. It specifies CASSEARDTEAFF.

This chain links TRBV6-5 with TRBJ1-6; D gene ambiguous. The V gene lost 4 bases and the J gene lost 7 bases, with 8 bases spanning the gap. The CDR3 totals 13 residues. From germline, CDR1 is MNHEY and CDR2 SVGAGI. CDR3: CASSLQRNSPLHF. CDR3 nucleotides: TGTGCCAGCAGTTTACAGAGAAATTCACCCCTCCACTTT.

The CDR3 sequence: CASRARQNYGYTF. CDR3 sequence (DNA): TGCGCCAGCAGGGCCAGGCAGAACTATGGCTACACCTTC. The chain joins TRBV5-1 to TRBJ1-2; D is unresolved. The CDR3 has 13 residues. CDR1 and CDR2 (germline): SGHRS, YFSETQ. V dropped 5 bases and J dropped 2 bases, with 10 bases sitting between them.

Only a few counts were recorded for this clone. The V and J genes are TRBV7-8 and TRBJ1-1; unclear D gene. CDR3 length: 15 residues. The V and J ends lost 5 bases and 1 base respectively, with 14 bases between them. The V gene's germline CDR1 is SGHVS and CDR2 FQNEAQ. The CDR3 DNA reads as TGTGCCAGCAGCCCAGAGGCGGGATGGAACACTGAAGCTTTCTTT. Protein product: CASSPEAGWNTEAFF.

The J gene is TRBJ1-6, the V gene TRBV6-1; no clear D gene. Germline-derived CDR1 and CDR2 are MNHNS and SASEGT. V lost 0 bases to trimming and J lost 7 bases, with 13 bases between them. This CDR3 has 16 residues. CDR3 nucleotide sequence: TGTGCCAGCAGTGAAGCAAGCGGGTGGGGAAATTCACCCCTCCACTTT. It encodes CASSEASGWGNSPLHF.

The CDR3 here is CASSTPTSGKTSYEQYF. The CDR3, as DNA: TGTGCCAGCAGTACCCCGACTAGCGGGAAAACCTCCTACGAGCAGTACTTC. The chain combines TRBV2 with TRBJ2-7, with 11 nucleotides matching TRBD2. The CDR3 has 17 residues. The J segment lost 0 bases and the V segment lost 5 bases, leaving 9 bases of the junction unmatched. Germline assignment: CDR1 SNHLY and CDR2 FYNNEI.

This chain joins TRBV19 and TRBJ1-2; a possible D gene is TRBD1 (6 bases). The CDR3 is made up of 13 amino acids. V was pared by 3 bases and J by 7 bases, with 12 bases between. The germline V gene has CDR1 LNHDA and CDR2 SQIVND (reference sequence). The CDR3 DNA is TGTGCCAGTAGTATGGGGGCGCGTTTTGGCTACACCTTC. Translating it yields CASSMGARFGYTF.

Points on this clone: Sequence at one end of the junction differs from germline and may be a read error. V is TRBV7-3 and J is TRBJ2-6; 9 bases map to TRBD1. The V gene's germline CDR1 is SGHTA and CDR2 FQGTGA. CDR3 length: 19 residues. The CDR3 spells CASSPRTGAPVSGANGLTF. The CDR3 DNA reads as TGTGCCAGCAGCCCCCGGACAGGGGCACCCGTATCTGGGGCCAACGGCCTGACTTTC.

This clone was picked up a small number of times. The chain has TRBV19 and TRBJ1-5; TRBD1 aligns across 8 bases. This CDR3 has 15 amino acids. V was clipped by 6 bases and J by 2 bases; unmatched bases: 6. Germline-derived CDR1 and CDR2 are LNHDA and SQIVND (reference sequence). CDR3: CASSDRGQGNQPQHF. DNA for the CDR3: TGTGCCAGTAGCGACAGGGGACAAGGCAATCAGCCCCAGCATTTT.